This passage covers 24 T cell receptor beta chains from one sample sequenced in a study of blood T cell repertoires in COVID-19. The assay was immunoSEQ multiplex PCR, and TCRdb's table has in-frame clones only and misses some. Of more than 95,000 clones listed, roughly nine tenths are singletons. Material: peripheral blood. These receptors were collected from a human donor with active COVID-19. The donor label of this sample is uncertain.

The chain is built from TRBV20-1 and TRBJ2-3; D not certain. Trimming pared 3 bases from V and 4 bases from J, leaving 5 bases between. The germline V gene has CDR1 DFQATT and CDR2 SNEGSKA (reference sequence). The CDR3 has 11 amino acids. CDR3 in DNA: TGCAGTGCTAGTACAGCAGATACGCAGTATTTT. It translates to CSASTADTQYF.

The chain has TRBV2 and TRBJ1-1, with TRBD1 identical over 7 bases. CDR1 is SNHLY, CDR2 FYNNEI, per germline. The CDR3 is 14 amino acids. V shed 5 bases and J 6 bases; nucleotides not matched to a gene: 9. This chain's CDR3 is CASSQDRVGSEAFF. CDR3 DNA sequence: TGTGCCAGCAGTCAAGACAGGGTCGGCTCTGAAGCTTTCTTT.

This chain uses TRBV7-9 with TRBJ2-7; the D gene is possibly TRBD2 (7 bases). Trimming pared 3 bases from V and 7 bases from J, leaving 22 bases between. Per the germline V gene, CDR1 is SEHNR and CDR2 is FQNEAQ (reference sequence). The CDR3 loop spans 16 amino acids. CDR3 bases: TGTGCCAGCAGCTTTTCTGGGGGGGCTGCGAGAGGTGAGCAGTACTTC. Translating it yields CASSFSGGAARGEQYF.

For the CDR3, the DNA is TGTGCCACCAAAAACACCGACGCGGACGAGCAGTACTTC. It codes for CATKNTDADEQYF. The chain uses TRBV10-3 and TRBJ2-7; D remains ambiguous. The ends were cut back, 10 bases at V and 5 bases at J, with 18 bases in the middle. Germline V gene sequence: CDR1 ENHRY, CDR2 SYGVKD. The CDR3 runs 13 residues.

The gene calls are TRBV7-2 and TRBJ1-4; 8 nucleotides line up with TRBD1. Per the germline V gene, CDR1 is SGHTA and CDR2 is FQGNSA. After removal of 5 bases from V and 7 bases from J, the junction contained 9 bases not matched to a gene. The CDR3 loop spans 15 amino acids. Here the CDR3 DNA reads TGTGCCAGCAGCCAGGCACAGGGGGGGACTGAAAAACTGTTTTTT. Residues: CASSQAQGGTEKLFF.

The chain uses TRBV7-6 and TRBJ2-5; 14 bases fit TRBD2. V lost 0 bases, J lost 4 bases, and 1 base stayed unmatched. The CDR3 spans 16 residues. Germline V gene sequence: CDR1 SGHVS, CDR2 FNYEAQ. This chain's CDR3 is CASSLAGTSGGETQYF. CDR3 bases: TGTGCCAGCAGCTTAGCGGGGACTAGCGGGGGAGAGACCCAGTACTTC.

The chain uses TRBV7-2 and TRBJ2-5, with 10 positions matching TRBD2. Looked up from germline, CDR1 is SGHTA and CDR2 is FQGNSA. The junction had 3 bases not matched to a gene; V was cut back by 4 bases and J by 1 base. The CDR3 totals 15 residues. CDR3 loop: CASSSQRGGQETQYF. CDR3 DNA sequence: TGTGCCAGCAGCTCCCAGCGGGGGGGCCAAGAGACCCAGTACTTC.

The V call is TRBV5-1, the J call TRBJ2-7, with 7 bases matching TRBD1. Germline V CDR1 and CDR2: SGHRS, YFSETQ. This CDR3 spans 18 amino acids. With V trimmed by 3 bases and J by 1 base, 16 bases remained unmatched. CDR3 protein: CASSSPKRTGSASYEQYF. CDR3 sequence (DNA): TGCGCCAGCAGCTCGCCCAAAAGGACAGGTAGTGCATCCTACGAGCAGTACTTC.

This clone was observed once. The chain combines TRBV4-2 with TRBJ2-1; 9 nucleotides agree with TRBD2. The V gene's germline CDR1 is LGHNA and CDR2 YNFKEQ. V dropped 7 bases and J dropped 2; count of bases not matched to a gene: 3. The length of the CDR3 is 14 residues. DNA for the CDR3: TGTGCCAGCAAAATAGCGGGGGCCTACAATGAGCAGTTCTTC. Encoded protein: CASKIAGAYNEQFF.

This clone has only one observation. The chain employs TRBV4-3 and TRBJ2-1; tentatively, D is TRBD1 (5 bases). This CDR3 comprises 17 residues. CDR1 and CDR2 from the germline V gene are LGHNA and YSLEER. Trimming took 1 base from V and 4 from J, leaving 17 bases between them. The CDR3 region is CASSQVVSGYGYNEQFF. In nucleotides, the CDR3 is TGCGCCAGCAGCCAAGTCGTATCAGGGTACGGATACAATGAGCAGTTCTTC.

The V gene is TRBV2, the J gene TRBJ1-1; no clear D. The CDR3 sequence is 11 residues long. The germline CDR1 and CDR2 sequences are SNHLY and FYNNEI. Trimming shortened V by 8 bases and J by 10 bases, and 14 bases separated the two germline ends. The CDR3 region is CASRGGSRAFF. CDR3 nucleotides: TGTGCCAGCCGCGGCGGAAGTCGAGCTTTCTTT.

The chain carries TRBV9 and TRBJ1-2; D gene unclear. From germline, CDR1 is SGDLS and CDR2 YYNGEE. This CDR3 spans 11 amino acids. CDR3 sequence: CDANDGEGYTF. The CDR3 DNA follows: TGTGATGCCAATGACGGGGAAGGCTACACCTTC.

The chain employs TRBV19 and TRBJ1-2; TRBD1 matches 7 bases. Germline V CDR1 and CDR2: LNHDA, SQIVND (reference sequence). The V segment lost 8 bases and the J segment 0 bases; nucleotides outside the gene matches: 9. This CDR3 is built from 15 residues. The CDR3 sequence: CASYQPGQTNYGYTF. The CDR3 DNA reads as TGTGCCAGTTACCAACCGGGACAGACTAACTATGGCTACACCTTC.

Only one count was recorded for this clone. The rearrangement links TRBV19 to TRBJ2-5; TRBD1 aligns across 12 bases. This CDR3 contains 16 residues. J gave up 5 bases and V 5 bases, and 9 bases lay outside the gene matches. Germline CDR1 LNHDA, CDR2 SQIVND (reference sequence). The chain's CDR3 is CASSATGTGGRETQYF. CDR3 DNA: TGTGCCAGTAGTGCAACCGGGACAGGGGGCAGGGAGACCCAGTACTTC.

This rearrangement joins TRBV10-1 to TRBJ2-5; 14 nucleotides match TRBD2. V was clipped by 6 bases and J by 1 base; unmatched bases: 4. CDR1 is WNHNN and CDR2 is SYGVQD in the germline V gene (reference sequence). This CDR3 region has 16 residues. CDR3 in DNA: TGCGCCAGCAGCCCCGGGACTAGCGGGGGCCAAGAGACCCAGTACTTC. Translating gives CASSPGTSGGQETQYF.

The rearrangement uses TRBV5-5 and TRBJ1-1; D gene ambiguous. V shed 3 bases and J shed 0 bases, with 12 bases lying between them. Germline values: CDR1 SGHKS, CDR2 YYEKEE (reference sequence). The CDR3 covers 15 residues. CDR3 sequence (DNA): TGTGCCAGCAGCTCCTACCGCAGCGTGAACACTGAAGCTTTCTTT. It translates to CASSSYRSVNTEAFF.

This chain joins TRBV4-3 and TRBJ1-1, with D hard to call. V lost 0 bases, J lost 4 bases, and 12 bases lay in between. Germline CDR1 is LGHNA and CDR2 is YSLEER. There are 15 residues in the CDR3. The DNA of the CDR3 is TGCGCCAGCAGCCAAGATCTTTGGGCGAGCACTGAAGCTTTCTTT. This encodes CASSQDLWASTEAFF.

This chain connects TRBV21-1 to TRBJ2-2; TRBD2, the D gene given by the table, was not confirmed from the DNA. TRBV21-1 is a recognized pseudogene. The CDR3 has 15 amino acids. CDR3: CASSEWSGWAGELFF. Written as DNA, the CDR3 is TGTGCCAGCAGCGAATGGTCGGGATGGGCCGGGGAGCTGTTTTTT.

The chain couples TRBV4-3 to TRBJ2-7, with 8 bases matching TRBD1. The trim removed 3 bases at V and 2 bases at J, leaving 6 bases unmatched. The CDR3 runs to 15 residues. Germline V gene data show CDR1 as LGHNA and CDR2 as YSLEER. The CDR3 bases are TGCGCCAGCAGCCAGGAAGGACAGGGCACCTACGAGCAGTACTTC. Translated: CASSQEGQGTYEQYF.

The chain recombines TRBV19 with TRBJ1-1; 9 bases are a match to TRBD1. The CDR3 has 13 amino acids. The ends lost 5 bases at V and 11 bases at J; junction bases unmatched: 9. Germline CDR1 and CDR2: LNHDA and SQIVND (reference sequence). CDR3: CASSAGTGLVAFF. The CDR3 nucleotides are TGTGCCAGTAGTGCCGGGACAGGGCTTGTGGCTTTCTTT.

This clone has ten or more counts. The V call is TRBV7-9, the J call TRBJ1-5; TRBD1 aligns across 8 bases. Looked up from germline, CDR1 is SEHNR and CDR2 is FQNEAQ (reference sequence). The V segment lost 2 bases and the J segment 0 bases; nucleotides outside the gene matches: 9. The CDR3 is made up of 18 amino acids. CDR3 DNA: TGTGCCAGCAGCTTATCGGGACAGGACGATGGTAGCAATCAGCCCCAGCATTTT. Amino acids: CASSLSGQDDGSNQPQHF. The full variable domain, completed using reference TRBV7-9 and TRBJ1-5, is DTGVSQNPRHKITKRGQNVTFRCDPISEHNRLYWYRQTLGQGPEFLTYFQNEAQLEKSRLLSDRFSAERPKGSFSTLEIQRTEQGDSAMYLCASSLSGQDDGSNQPQHFGDGTRLSIL.

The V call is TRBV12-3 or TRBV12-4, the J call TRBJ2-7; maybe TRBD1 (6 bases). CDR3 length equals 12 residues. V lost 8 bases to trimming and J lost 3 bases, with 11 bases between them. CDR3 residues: CASAGENYEQYF. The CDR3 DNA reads TGTGCCAGCGCAGGGGAAAACTACGAGCAGTACTTC.

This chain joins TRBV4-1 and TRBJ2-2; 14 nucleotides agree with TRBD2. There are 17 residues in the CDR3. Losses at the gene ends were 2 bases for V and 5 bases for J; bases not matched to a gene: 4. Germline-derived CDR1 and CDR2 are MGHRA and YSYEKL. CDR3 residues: CASSQTGTSGGTGELFF. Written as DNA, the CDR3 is TGCGCCAGCAGCCAAACCGGGACTAGCGGGGGAACCGGGGAGCTGTTTTTT.

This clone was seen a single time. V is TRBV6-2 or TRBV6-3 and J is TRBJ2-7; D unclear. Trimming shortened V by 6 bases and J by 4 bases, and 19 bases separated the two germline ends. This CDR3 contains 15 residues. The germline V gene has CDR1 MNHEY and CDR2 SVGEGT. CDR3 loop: CASSPQSDIIYEQYF. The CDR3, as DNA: TGTGCCAGCAGCCCCCAAAGTGACATAATTTACGAGCAGTACTTC.